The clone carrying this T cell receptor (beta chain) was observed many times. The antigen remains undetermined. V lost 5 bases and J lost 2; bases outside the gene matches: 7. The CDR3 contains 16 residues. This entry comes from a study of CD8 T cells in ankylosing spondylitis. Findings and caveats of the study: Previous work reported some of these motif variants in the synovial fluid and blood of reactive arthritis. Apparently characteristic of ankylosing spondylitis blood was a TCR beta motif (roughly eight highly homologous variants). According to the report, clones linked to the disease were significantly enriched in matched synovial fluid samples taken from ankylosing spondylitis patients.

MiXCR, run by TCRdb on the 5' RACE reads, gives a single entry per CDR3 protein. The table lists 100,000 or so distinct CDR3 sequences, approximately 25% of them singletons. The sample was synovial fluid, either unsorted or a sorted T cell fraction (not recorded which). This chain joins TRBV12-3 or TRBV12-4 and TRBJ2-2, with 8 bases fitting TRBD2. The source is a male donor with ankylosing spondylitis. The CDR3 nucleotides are TGTGCCAGCAGTCTCAAAGCGGGAGCTAACACCGGGGAGCTGTTTTTT. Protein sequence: CASSLKAGANTGELFF.